The 5 T cell receptor beta chains presented below share a single source sample, sequenced in a study of CD8+ T cells in alopecia areata. Regarding treatment: oral pan-JAK inhibitor, 5-10 mg twice daily. RNA was extracted and reverse transcribed into cDNA as the sequencing template. This table comes from immunoSEQ multiplex PCR, and its TCRdb copy is limited to in-frame clones, with some not included. Counted here are over 150,000 clones, approximately 57% occurring once; the ten biggest clones make up 11% to 15%. Specimen: CD4+ T cells sorted from blood, collected at week 24, from a patient treated with tofacitinib. Receptors were obtained from a human donor with alopecia areata.

This clone turned up a few times. The chain carries TRBV9 and TRBJ2-2; D may match TRBD1 or TRBD2 (6 bases each). The germline V and J ends were trimmed by 0 bases and 4 bases, with 16 bases remaining between them. Germline loops: CDR1 SGDLS, CDR2 YYNGEE. The CDR3 consists of 17 residues. The CDR3 sequence is CASSVVGGARGTGELFF. The DNA of the CDR3 is TGTGCCAGCAGCGTAGTTGGAGGGGCCAGGGGCACCGGGGAGCTGTTTTTT. The full variable domain, its missing parts supplied by reference TRBV9 and TRBJ2-2, is DSGVTQTPKHLITATGQRVTLRCSPRSGDLSVYWYQQSLDQGLQFLIQYYNGEERAKGNILERFSAQQFPDLHSELNLSSLELGDSALYFCASSVVGGARGTGELFFGEGSRLTVL.

The chain uses TRBV19 and TRBJ1-2; 7 nucleotides agree with TRBD1. V lost 1 base and J lost 1; bases outside the gene matches: 0. CDR1 and CDR2 from the germline V gene are LNHDA and SQIVND (reference sequence). This CDR3 region has 14 residues. This CDR3 reads CASSIGQGNYGYTF. The CDR3 DNA sequence: TGTGCCAGTAGTATAGGACAGGGTAACTATGGCTACACCTTC.

The chain combines TRBV4-1 with TRBJ1-5; D ambiguous. CDR3 length: 14 amino acids. The V gene lost 0 bases and the J gene lost 4 bases, with 7 bases spanning the gap. Germline V gives CDR1 MGHRA, CDR2 YSYEKL. The CDR3 is CASSQESRNQPQHF. CDR3 in DNA: TGCGCCAGCAGCCAAGAGAGTAGGAATCAGCCCCAGCATTTT.

The chain couples TRBV11-3 to TRBJ2-1, with 14 bases lining up with TRBD2. J lost 2 bases, V lost 4 bases, and 4 bases had no gene match. The CDR3 is made up of 17 amino acids. Looked up from germline, CDR1 is SGHNT and CDR2 is YENEEA. The CDR3 DNA reads as TGTGCCAGCAGCTCGACTAGCGGGGGGGTTCCCTACAATGAGCAGTTCTTC. Protein sequence: CASSSTSGGVPYNEQFF.

This clone was detected only a few times. The chain combines TRBV7-6 with TRBJ2-7; 7 bases map to TRBD1. V was pared by 5 bases and J by 2 bases, with 3 bases of the junction left unmatched. The V gene's germline CDR1 is SGHVS and CDR2 FNYEAQ. This CDR3 region has 13 residues. The DNA of the CDR3 is TGTGCCAGCAGCCCTACAGGGGCCTACGAGCAGTACTTC. Protein product: CASSPTGAYEQYF.